This paragraph reports one TCR beta chain. No antigen is known for it. The data belong to a study of blood T cells in healthy people across ages. The study's findings and limits: The authors considered diversity estimates from one million T cells to be underestimates.

With a J-beta primer mix and a sample-barcoded 5' primer, a second PCR ran about 7 to 12 cycles. Using its own MiXCR run on the 5' RACE reads, TCRdb lists one record per CDR3 protein. The sample has 1,100,000 or so distinct CDR3 sequences, under 45% seen once. Germline-derived CDR1 and CDR2 are MNHEY and SMNVEV (reference sequence). The CDR3 contains 13 residues. The ends were cut back, 3 bases at V and 8 bases at J, with 13 bases in the middle. Researchers report isolating at least 7 million PBMCs per sample. This chain joins TRBV27 and TRBJ1-2; D might be TRBD1 (6 bases). The sequenced sample was blood. The sequence came from a woman aged 55-70 years in good health. DNA of the CDR3: TGTGCCAGCAGTTTTGGGGGGGCGCGAGGCTACACCTTC. Residues: CASSFGGARGYTF.